This T cell receptor beta chain was found in a study of identical twins. Findings and caveats of the study: Abundant beta clonotypes from cord blood had fewer insertions, unlike memory repertoires, which showed none.

From germline, CDR1 is MNHNS and CDR2 SASEGT. This CDR3 region has 16 residues. J gave up 1 base and V 5 bases, and 7 bases lay outside the gene matches. TCRdb re-called the 5' RACE reads with MiXCR, one entry per CDR3 protein. The table lists around 690,000 distinct CDR3 sequences, less than 25% of them singletons, with over 4% in the top ten. This clonotype was seen once. Its antigen remains unknown. These data were also filed under a second study, of T cells expressing NK-cell markers. That source reports: The sequencing cohort of eight donors included seven HCMV-seropositive individuals and one seronegative individual. Dominant NKG2C+ clonotypes in about 6 donors made up roughly 1.0-8% of CD8+ T cells. The CD3+CD56-NKG2C+ fraction of four donors was likewise dominated by these clonotypes.

This receptor was obtained from a woman younger than 30 in good health. The chain uses TRBV6-1 and TRBJ2-7; 11 bases match TRBD2. The sequenced sample consisted of PBMCs. CDR3 DNA: TGTGCCAGCAGTACCTCACTAGCGGGGGCTTCCTACGAGCAGTACTTC. This encodes CASSTSLAGASYEQYF.